This TCR beta chain was sequenced during a study of Ad26.COV2.S vaccination and SARS-CoV-2 variants. General study results and limits: Measurements of TCR breadth and depth may have given underestimates of the total T cell responses.

Method: immunoSEQ multiplex PCR; TCRdb's copy keeps in-frame clones and lacks some. The repertoire holds hundreds of thousands of clones, with approximately 81% as singletons. Treatment meaning: around 19 received Ad26.COV2.S at low or high dose, single or two shots; five or six received placebo; per-sample allocation not given. Sampling was done on day 63 after the first vaccine or placebo injection. This clone was recorded once. The antigen is unknown. Trimming took 1 base from V and 2 from J; bases not matched to a gene: 9. Germline V lookup: CDR1 MGHDK, CDR2 SYGVNS. This CDR3 region has 17 residues.

The sequence was obtained from a person between 18 and 59 years old who received the Ad26.COV2.S COVID-19 vaccine or a placebo. The gene calls are TRBV25-1 and TRBJ2-3; 7 positions match TRBD2. The sequencing here drew on peripheral blood, taken in a trial of Ad26.COV2.S vaccine versus placebo. For the CDR3, the DNA is TGTGCCAGCAGTGAATGGGAGGGTAGGGCAGACACAGATACGCAGTATTTT. Protein sequence: CASSEWEGRADTDTQYF.